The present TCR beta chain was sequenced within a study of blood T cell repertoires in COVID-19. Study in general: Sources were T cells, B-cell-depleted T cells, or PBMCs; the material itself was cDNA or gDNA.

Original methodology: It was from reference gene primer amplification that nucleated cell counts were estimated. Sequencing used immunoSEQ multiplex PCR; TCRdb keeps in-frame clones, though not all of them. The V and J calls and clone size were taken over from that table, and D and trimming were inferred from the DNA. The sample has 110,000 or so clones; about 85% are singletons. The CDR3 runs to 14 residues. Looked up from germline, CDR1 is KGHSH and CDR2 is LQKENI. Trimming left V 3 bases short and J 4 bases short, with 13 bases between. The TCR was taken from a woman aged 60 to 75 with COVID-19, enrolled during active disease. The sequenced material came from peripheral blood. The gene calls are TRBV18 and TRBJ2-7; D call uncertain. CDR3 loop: CASSPGSSSYEQYF. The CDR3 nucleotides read TGTGCCAGCTCACCGGGCAGTTCATCTTACGAGCAGTACTTC.